Following are 16 T cell receptor beta chains from one sample sequenced in a study of blood T cell repertoires in COVID-19. Some clones are missing from TCRdb's copy, which holds only in-frame ones; the method was immunoSEQ multiplex PCR. The data hold 200,000 to 300,000 clones, with almost 85% observed a single time. The sample consisted of PBMCs or T cells enriched from blood (not recorded which). Every receptor here comes from a woman aged 45-60 years with acute COVID-19.

The CDR3 DNA reads TGTGCCAGCCGACGGGGGGCAGATACGCAGTATTTT. This gives the protein CASRRGADTQYF. The V and J genes are TRBV6-5 and TRBJ2-3, with 7 bases identical to TRBD2. The CDR3 is 12 residues long. Germline values: CDR1 MNHEY, CDR2 SVGAGI. Unmatched junction bases numbered 3, after V lost 8 bases and J lost 4 bases.

The chain links TRBV10-3 to TRBJ1-2; a weak D match, TRBD1 (6 bases). Germline CDR1 is ENHRY and CDR2 is SYGVKD. The CDR3 loop spans 14 amino acids. Trimming removed 3 bases at V and 9 bases at J, with 17 bases between. The chain's CDR3 is CAISEGQNFNRYTF. CDR3 DNA sequence: TGTGCCATCAGTGAAGGACAGAACTTCAATCGCTACACCTTC.

This sequence joins TRBV5-1 and TRBJ2-5; 9 bases are shared with TRBD2. The J segment lost 1 base and the V segment lost 7 bases, leaving 8 bases of the junction unmatched. Looked up from germline, CDR1 is SGHRS and CDR2 is YFSETQ. The CDR3 has 15 amino acids. The CDR3 spells CASVHSGGSQETQYF. The DNA for the CDR3 is TGCGCCAGCGTCCATAGCGGGGGTTCCCAAGAGACCCAGTACTTC.

The chain couples TRBV5-4 to TRBJ1-3; D remains ambiguous. V was pared by 1 base and J by 3 bases, with 14 bases between. This CDR3 spans 16 amino acids. In germline, CDR1 is SGHNT, CDR2 YYREEE (reference sequence). The CDR3 DNA is TGTGCCAGCAGCTTGAGAGGCGGTAGCGGTGGAAACACCATATATTTT. Protein: CASSLRGGSGGNTIYF.

This clone was observed a handful of times. The chain employs TRBV6-4 and TRBJ2-2; 13 bases align to TRBD2. Per germline, CDR1 MRHNA and CDR2 SNTAGT. The CDR3 has 19 residues. The ends lost 0 bases at V and 1 base at J; junction bases unmatched: 5. CDR3 sequence reads: CASSDSGTSGEVNTGELFF. The DNA of the CDR3 is TGTGCCAGCAGTGACTCAGGGACTAGCGGGGAGGTGAACACCGGGGAGCTGTTTTTT.

V usage is TRBV10-3 and J usage is TRBJ2-1, with D uncertain. The V end lost 0 bases, the J end lost 7 bases, and 13 bases lay between the germline ends. The germline CDR1 and CDR2 sequences are ENHRY and SYGVKD. This CDR3 contains 15 residues. The CDR3 DNA sequence: TGTGCCATCAGTGAGTCGACATCCGCCCGGAATGAGCAGTTCTTC. Its protein product is CAISESTSARNEQFF.

The J gene is TRBJ2-2, the V gene TRBV3-1 (or the pseudogene TRBV3-2), with 8 positions matching TRBD1. The junction had 17 bases not matched to a gene; V was cut back by 4 bases and J by 7 bases. Looked up from germline, CDR1 is LGHDT and CDR2 is YNNKEL (reference sequence). CDR3 length: 18 amino acids. The CDR3 DNA reads as TGTGCCAGCAGCCCCGGATGGCCGGACAGGGCCATGGTCGGGGAGCTGTTTTTT. Translating it yields CASSPGWPDRAMVGELFF.

This sequence joins TRBV18 and TRBJ2-2, with TRBD2 matching over 8 bases. The J segment lost 0 bases and the V segment lost 3 bases, leaving 6 bases of the junction unmatched. Germline assignment: CDR1 KGHSH and CDR2 LQKENI. This CDR3 contains 17 residues. The CDR3 here is CASSPREGPANTGELFF. The CDR3 DNA reads as TGTGCCAGCTCACCCCGGGAGGGACCAGCGAACACCGGGGAGCTGTTTTTT.

This CDR3 is CAWSVRGGLDSYGYTF. CDR3 in DNA: TGTGCCTGGAGTGTACGGGGAGGGTTAGACAGCTATGGCTACACCTTC. The chain carries TRBV30 and TRBJ1-2; a weak D match, TRBD1 (5 bases). The CDR3 has 16 residues. Germline CDR1 reads GTSNPN; CDR2 reads SVGIG (reference sequence). Trimming left V 0 bases short and J 4 bases short, with 18 bases between. Full variable domain (outside the CDR3, taken from reference TRBV30 and TRBJ1-2): SQTIHQWPATLVQPVGSPLSLECTVEGTSNPNLYWYRQAAGRGLQLLFYSVGIGQISSEVPQNLSASRPQDRQFILSSKKLLLSDSGFYLCAWSVRGGLDSYGYTFGSGTRLTVV.

CDR3 sequence: CASSAPQGGGGPYNEQFF. For the CDR3, the DNA is TGTGCCAGCAGCGCCCCTCAGGGTGGCGGGGGTCCCTACAATGAGCAGTTCTTC. The J gene is TRBJ2-1, the V gene TRBV9; 7 nucleotides agree with TRBD2. Unmatched junction bases numbered 14, after V lost 3 bases and J lost 2 bases. This CDR3 spans 18 amino acids. Germline CDR1 reads SGDLS; CDR2 reads YYNGEE. Using reference TRBV9 and TRBJ2-1 for the parts outside the CDR3, the full variable domain is DSGVTQTPKHLITATGQRVTLRCSPRSGDLSVYWYQQSLDQGLQFLIQYYNGEERAKGNILERFSAQQFPDLHSELNLSSLELGDSALYFCASSAPQGGGGPYNEQFFGPGTRLTVL.

The CDR3 here is CASSPGLAATDTQYF. CDR3 nucleotide sequence: TGTGCCAGCTCACCAGGACTAGCGGCTACAGATACGCAGTATTTT. The chain joins TRBV18 to TRBJ2-3; 10 bases are shared with TRBD2. Germline lookup yields CDR1 KGHSH and CDR2 LQKENI. V gave up 2 bases and J gave up 3 bases; unmatched junction bases: 2. This CDR3 contains 15 residues.

J is TRBJ1-1 and V is TRBV6-5; the D gene is possibly TRBD1 (6 bases). The CDR3 extends over 10 amino acids. Germline CDR1 MNHEY, CDR2 SVGAGI. Deletions cut 9 bases from V and 7 bases from J, with 9 bases between. CDR3 coding DNA: TGTGCCAGTGGACAGCTTGAAGCTTTCTTT. As protein: CASGQLEAFF.

The chain combines TRBV6-5 with TRBJ1-1; D is ambiguous. V was clipped by 4 bases and J by 7 bases, with 10 bases between them. The CDR3 is 12 residues long. Germline CDR1 reads MNHEY; CDR2 reads SVGAGI. CDR3 loop: CASSSRAGEAFF. The CDR3 DNA sequence: TGTGCCAGCAGTTCCCGAGCGGGTGAAGCTTTCTTT.

The rearrangement uses TRBV20-1 and TRBJ2-1; the D is unclear. The CDR3 length is 11 residues. Germline CDR1 DFQATT, CDR2 SNEGSKA (reference sequence). V was pared by 3 bases and J by 6 bases, with 6 bases between. CDR3 sequence: CSASTSNEQFF. CDR3 nucleotide sequence: TGCAGTGCTAGTACCAGCAATGAGCAGTTCTTC.

The genes are TRBV19 and TRBJ1-5, with 9 positions matching TRBD1. J gave up 1 base and V 2 bases, and 3 bases lay outside the gene matches. CDR1 and CDR2 (germline): LNHDA, SQIVND (reference sequence). CDR3 length: 16 amino acids. CDR3 DNA sequence: TGTGCCAGTAGTATAACGGGACAGGGAAGCAATCAGCCCCAGCATTTT. Its translation: CASSITGQGSNQPQHF.

V and J are TRBV5-1 and TRBJ1-1, with D perhaps TRBD1 (6 bases). The CDR3 is made up of 14 amino acids. The V end was cut by 2 bases, the J end by 1 base, with 9 bases between. Germline values: CDR1 SGHRS, CDR2 YFSETQ. The CDR3 loop is CASSFPDRNTEAFF. The CDR3 DNA is TGCGCCAGCAGCTTCCCGGACAGGAACACTGAAGCTTTCTTT. Variable domain in full (rest from reference TRBV5-1 and TRBJ1-1): KAGVTQTPRYLIKTRGQQVTLSCSPISGHRSVSWYQQTPGQGLQFLFEYFSETQRNKGNFPGRFSGRQFSNSRSEMNVSTLELGDSALYLCASSFPDRNTEAFFGQGTRLTVV.